The sample holds one count of the clone carrying this TCR beta chain. The antigen is not known. This specimen belongs to a study of cytomegalovirus exposure and HLA in healthy donors. Study-wide points: In a later analysis, TCR beta V- and J-gene trimming showed a link to a missense DCLRE1C variant. A later analysis associated some 16,000 TCR beta sequences with HLA alleles at a 0.05 false discovery rate. Most TCR sequences were seen very rarely across donors, but some public TCRs occurred in many.

This CDR3 is built from 15 residues. V was clipped by 7 bases and J by 3 bases, with 17 bases between them. Germline V gene sequence: CDR1 SGHTA, CDR2 FQGNSA. This PCR relied on a set of 60 Vbeta primers and 13 Jbeta primers. The protocol was immunoSEQ multiplex PCR, while the TCRdb copy is restricted to in-frame clones and leaves out a portion. The data show fewer than 200,000 clones, roughly 74% seen once. The V and J genes are TRBV7-2 and TRBJ2-3; D perhaps matches TRBD2 (5 bases). The sequencing input was PBMCs. The TCR comes from a woman aged 25 to 39 in good health and CMV-seronegative. CDR3 in DNA: TGTGCCAGCATCCCCACGGGATCTAGGACAGATACGCAGTATTTT. Translating gives CASIPTGSRTDTQYF. The full variable domain, with the rest looked up from reference TRBV7-2 and TRBJ2-3, is GAGVSQSPSNKVTEKGKDVELRCDPISGHTALYWYRQSLGQGLEFLIYFQGNSAPDKSGLPSDRFSAERTGGSVSTLTIQRTQQEDSAVYLCASIPTGSRTDTQYFGPGTRLTVL.